These 26 T cell receptor beta chains were all obtained from the same sample, sequenced in a study of Ad26.COV2.S vaccination and SARS-CoV-2 variants. TCRdb's table, derived via immunoSEQ multiplex PCR, lists solely in-frame clones and lacks some. The sample holds hundreds of thousands of clones, roughly 90% seen once. Treatment: about 20 received Ad26.COV2.S at low or high dose, single or two shots; five or six received placebo; per-sample allocation not given. Sampling took place 63 days after the first vaccine or placebo injection. The specimen was peripheral blood, collected in a trial of Ad26.COV2.S vaccine versus placebo. Receptors originate from a person between 18 and 60 years old who received the Ad26.COV2.S COVID-19 vaccine or a placebo.

V and J are TRBV7-2 and TRBJ2-5; 8 bases are a match to TRBD2. The V gene's germline CDR1 is SGHTA and CDR2 FQGNSA. The CDR3 consists of 14 residues. The V and J ends lost 5 bases and 4 bases, in that order; junction bases with no gene match: 6. In nucleotides, the CDR3 is TGTGCCAGCAGCCCCAGCGGGAGCCCAGAGACCCAGTACTTC. Translation: CASSPSGSPETQYF.

The rearrangement joins TRBV11-1 to TRBJ2-5, with a tentative D call TRBD2 (6 bases). V lost 6 bases, J lost 4 bases, and 15 bases lay in between. In germline, CDR1 is SGHAT, CDR2 FQDESV (reference sequence). There are 14 residues in the CDR3. Written as DNA, the CDR3 is TGTGCCAGCAGTCACAGACTAGGGGTAGAGACCCAGTACTTC. This sequence encodes CASSHRLGVETQYF.

The chain is built from TRBV4-1 and TRBJ2-3, with 8 bases that match TRBD1. Germline V gives CDR1 MGHRA, CDR2 YSYEKL. Germline trimming cut 0 bases from V and 11 bases from J; bases unmatched to any gene: 19. CDR3 length equals 18 residues. CDR3 protein: CASSQEDRASRRSGGQYF. The CDR3 coding sequence is TGCGCCAGCAGCCAAGAGGACAGGGCTAGCCGGCGGTCGGGTGGGCAGTATTTT.

The rearrangement links TRBV6-6 to TRBJ1-5; D gene unclear. Trimming cost V 1 base and J 4 bases, with 5 bases left between them. The length of the CDR3 is 13 residues. Germline CDR1 reads MNHNY; CDR2 reads SVGAGI (reference sequence). The CDR3 DNA follows: TGTGCCAGCAGTTACTTCGTAAATCAGCCCCAGCATTTT. This encodes CASSYFVNQPQHF.

The chain has TRBV29-1 and TRBJ2-7; D tentatively reads TRBD1 or TRBD2 (5 bases each). The germline V gene encodes CDR1 SQVTM and CDR2 ANQGSEA. This CDR3 spans 18 amino acids. Trimming shortened V by 7 bases and J by 4 bases, and 32 bases separated the two germline ends. CDR3 protein: CSGLTLATRYRGPYEQYF. The CDR3 DNA is TGCAGCGGGCTTACATTGGCTACACGTTACCGGGGCCCTTACGAGCAGTACTTC.

V gene TRBV3-1 (or the pseudogene TRBV3-2) combines with J gene TRBJ1-1; D perhaps matches TRBD1 (5 bases). CDR3 length equals 12 residues. Germline values: CDR1 LGHDT, CDR2 YNNKEL (reference sequence). The V and J ends lost 3 bases and 8 bases respectively, with 10 bases between them. CDR3 DNA: TGTGCCAGCAGCCAGCGGGACGGAGAAGCTTTCTTT. This codes for CASSQRDGEAFF.

V gene TRBV6-2 or TRBV6-3 combines with J gene TRBJ2-3, with TRBD2 matching over 9 bases. CDR1 and CDR2 from the germline V gene are MNHEY and SVGEGT. V lost 2 bases, J lost 7 bases, and 7 bases stayed unmatched. The CDR3 sequence is 15 residues long. The DNA of the CDR3 is TGTGCCAGCAGTTACCAAGCGGGAGGCGTGCATACGCAGTATTTT. It translates to CASSYQAGGVHTQYF.

The gene calls are TRBV5-1 and TRBJ2-1, with D unresolved. This CDR3 has 15 residues. Trimming pared 0 bases from V and 4 bases from J, leaving 11 bases between. Germline V gene data show CDR1 as SGHRS and CDR2 as YFSETQ. The CDR3 here is CASSLDRTVYNEQFF. The DNA for the CDR3 is TGCGCCAGCAGCTTGGATAGGACCGTTTACAATGAGCAGTTCTTC.

This sequence joins TRBV30 and TRBJ2-7; tentative D call: TRBD1 (5 bases). Germline V gene data show CDR1 as GTSNPN and CDR2 as SVGIG (reference sequence). The CDR3 totals 12 residues. V lost 3 bases, J lost 3 bases, and 9 bases lay in between. The CDR3 protein is CAWRGDGYEQYF. CDR3 nucleotide sequence: TGTGCCTGGAGAGGGGATGGCTACGAGCAGTACTTC. The variable domain in full, with the rest retrieved from reference TRBV30 and TRBJ2-7, is SQTIHQWPATLVQPVGSPLSLECTVEGTSNPNLYWYRQAAGRGLQLLFYSVGIGQISSEVPQNLSASRPQDRQFILSSKKLLLSDSGFYLCAWRGDGYEQYFGPGTRLTVT.

The V call is TRBV2, the J call TRBJ2-5; D remains ambiguous. Per the germline V gene, CDR1 is SNHLY and CDR2 is FYNNEI. The CDR3 extends over 12 amino acids. V lost 2 bases to trimming and J lost 5 bases, with 6 bases between them. Here the CDR3 reads CASSENDETQYF. DNA for the CDR3: TGTGCCAGCAGTGAAAACGACGAGACCCAGTACTTC.

The chain couples TRBV19 to TRBJ2-5; D is unresolved. Trimming stripped 0 bases from V and 1 base from J, with 9 bases between. Germline CDR1 reads LNHDA; CDR2 reads SQIVND (reference sequence). CDR3 length: 15 residues. The CDR3 region is CASSIDRAGQETQYF. In DNA form, the CDR3 reads TGTGCCAGTAGTATAGATCGAGCAGGCCAAGAGACCCAGTACTTC.

This clone was seen once. The CDR3: CASSPSRGEISYEQYF. The CDR3 nucleotides read TGCGCCAGCAGCCCTTCCCGGGGGGAAATTTCCTACGAGCAGTACTTC. This rearrangement joins TRBV5-1 to TRBJ2-7, with TRBD2 matching over 7 bases. Germline V gene sequence: CDR1 SGHRS, CDR2 YFSETQ. The V and J ends lost 4 bases and 1 base, in that order; junction bases with no gene match: 11. CDR3 length: 16 amino acids.

The chain employs TRBV15 and TRBJ2-3; D may be TRBD2 (6 bases). This CDR3 region has 14 residues. Germline CDR1 and CDR2: LNHNV and YYDKDF (reference sequence). V was trimmed by 4 bases and J by 3 bases, leaving 11 bases between them. The CDR3 spells CATSTTGTTDTQYF. CDR3 bases: TGTGCCACCAGCACCACCGGGACTACAGATACGCAGTATTTT.

This chain connects TRBV28 to TRBJ2-2; D uncertain. Germline values: CDR1 MDHEN, CDR2 SYDVKM. The V and J ends lost 2 bases and 5 bases respectively, with 6 bases between them. The CDR3 consists of 13 residues. CDR3 region: CASSLIGTGELFF. The CDR3 DNA is TGTGCCAGCAGTTTAATTGGTACCGGGGAGCTGTTTTTT.

This clone was seen only once. The V and J genes are TRBV6-2 or TRBV6-3 and TRBJ1-5; D might be TRBD1 (6 bases). CDR1 is MNHEY, CDR2 SVGEGT, per germline. The CDR3 is made up of 16 amino acids. V was shortened by 7 bases and J by 4 bases, with 20 bases between the two germline ends. CDR3 sequence (DNA): TGTGCCAGCACCCCTACCACAGGGAAGGGAAATCAGCCCCAGCATTTT. This gives the protein CASTPTTGKGNQPQHF.

The V and J genes are TRBV6-2 or TRBV6-3 and TRBJ2-7, with TRBD2 matching over 14 bases. This CDR3 is built from 19 residues. After removal of 2 bases from V and 6 bases from J, the junction contained 15 bases not matched to a gene. Germline assignment: CDR1 MNHEY and CDR2 SVGEGT. The CDR3 protein is CASSYPDIYGTSGSPEQYF. The CDR3 DNA reads TGTGCCAGCAGTTACCCCGACATATACGGGACTAGCGGGAGCCCCGAGCAGTACTTC.

The rearrangement links TRBV7-3 to TRBJ1-3; D not resolved. This CDR3 contains 15 residues. V lost 3 bases to trimming and J lost 0 bases, with 9 bases between them. The germline gives CDR1 SGHTA, CDR2 FQGTGA. The CDR3 here is CASSLGLTSGNTIYF. The CDR3 nucleotides are TGTGCCAGCAGCTTGGGCCTAACCTCTGGAAACACCATATATTTT.

The rearrangement uses TRBV7-9 and TRBJ1-5; 8 nucleotides agree with TRBD1. The J segment lost 6 bases and the V segment lost 5 bases, leaving 6 bases of the junction unmatched. CDR3 size: 14 residues. Germline CDR1 and CDR2: SEHNR and FQNEAQ (reference sequence). The CDR3 DNA is TGTGCCAGCAGCCGGACAGGGCCCGGTCAGCCCCAGCATTTT. Translated, it gives CASSRTGPGQPQHF.

The CDR3 protein is CASSDQTSGFFDIQYF. The CDR3 coding sequence is TGTGCCAGCAGTGATCAGACTAGCGGGTTTTTCGACATTCAGTACTTC. The chain employs TRBV2 and TRBJ2-4, with 10 bases fitting TRBD2. Per the germline V gene, CDR1 is SNHLY and CDR2 is FYNNEI. The CDR3 has 16 residues. V shed 3 bases, J shed 8 bases, and the junction held 10 bases outside the gene matches.

The V gene is TRBV18, the J gene TRBJ1-4; TRBD1 is a possible D gene (5 bases). V lost 0 bases to trimming and J lost 3 bases, with 8 bases between them. The CDR3 has 15 residues. The germline gives CDR1 KGHSH, CDR2 LQKENI. The CDR3 sequence: CASSPPGVSNEKLFF. CDR3 in DNA: TGTGCCAGCTCACCACCGGGGGTTTCTAATGAAAAACTGTTTTTT.

This rearrangement joins TRBV29-1 to TRBJ1-1; D perhaps matches TRBD1 (5 bases). Trimming shortened V by 8 bases and J by 6 bases, and 16 bases separated the two germline ends. The CDR3 has 12 residues. Germline CDR1 is SQVTM and CDR2 is ANQGSEA. CDR3 amino acids: CSCLGGPPEAFF. Written as DNA, the CDR3 is TGCAGCTGTTTGGGGGGACCCCCTGAAGCTTTCTTT.

The rearrangement uses TRBV7-8 and TRBJ1-4, with D tentatively TRBD1 (5 bases). Germline CDR1 reads SGHVS; CDR2 reads FQNEAQ. CDR3 size: 17 residues. The germline V and J ends were trimmed by 0 bases and 8 bases, with 19 bases remaining between them. Written as DNA, the CDR3 is TGTGCCAGCAGCTTAGCCAGGGCGACACCAACAAGGGAAAAACTGTTTTTT. Translating gives CASSLARATPTREKLFF.

The genes are TRBV5-4 and TRBJ2-1; D possibly corresponds to TRBD2 (5 bases). V lost 1 base and J lost 3, with 14 bases in between. The CDR3 totals 16 residues. Germline values: CDR1 SGHNT, CDR2 YYREEE (reference sequence). The CDR3 is CASSLFGLADYNEQFF. The CDR3 DNA follows: TGTGCCAGCAGCTTGTTCGGTCTAGCCGACTACAATGAGCAGTTCTTC.

CDR3 loop: CASSYTGGGYGELFF. The CDR3 DNA is TGTGCCAGCAGTTACACAGGGGGAGGATACGGGGAGCTGTTTTTT. The V and J genes are TRBV6-5 and TRBJ2-2; 8 bases map to TRBD1. V shed 2 bases, J shed 7 bases, and the junction held 6 bases outside the gene matches. CDR1 and CDR2 from the germline V gene are MNHEY and SVGAGI. The CDR3 extends over 15 amino acids.

The J gene is TRBJ2-7, the V gene TRBV6-4; 7 nucleotides align to TRBD2. The germline V gene has CDR1 MRHNA and CDR2 SNTAGT. This CDR3 region has 24 residues. V shed 0 bases, J shed 3 bases, and the junction held 32 bases outside the gene matches. CDR3 region: CASSDSLITSCYSGGDVTVYEQYF. The CDR3 DNA sequence: TGTGCCAGCAGTGACTCCTTAATTACTAGCTGCTACTCGGGAGGTGATGTAACGGTCTACGAGCAGTACTTC.

The V call is TRBV19, the J call TRBJ2-5; 7 bases are shared with TRBD2. Germline V gives CDR1 LNHDA, CDR2 SQIVND (reference sequence). V lost 5 bases and J lost 5; bases outside the gene matches: 23. CDR3 length equals 19 residues. CDR3 DNA sequence: TGTGCCAGTAGTCCCGCCGCTGGCCTTAACGGGAGGTGGGGGGAGACCCAGTACTTC. Translated: CASSPAAGLNGRWGETQYF. Drawing the rest from reference TRBV19 and TRBJ2-5, the complete variable domain is DGGITQSPKYLFRKEGQNVTLSCEQNLNHDAMYWYRQDPGQGLRLIYYSQIVNDFQKGDIAEGYSVSREKKESFPLTVTSAQKNPTAFYLCASSPAAGLNGRWGETQYFGPGTRLLVL.